This TCR beta chain was found in a study of identical twins. TCRdb reanalysed the 5' RACE reads using MiXCR and keeps one entry per CDR3 protein. Seen here are some 730,000 distinct CDR3 sequences, 15% to 20% observed once, and the top ten hold less than 15%. This clonotype has only a few counts. Another study also made use of these data, one on T cells expressing NK-cell markers. That source reports: HCMV seropositivity characterized seven of the eight sequenced donors, and seronegativity one. Several experiments confined sorting to alpha-beta TCR T cells with an anti-gamma-delta TCR antibody. Topping the CD3+CD56-NKG2C+ fraction as well were these clonotypes, in a few donors.

The TCR comes from a woman in her late teens or twenties in good health. The sample taken for sequencing was PBMCs.

Here the CDR3 DNA reads TGCGCCAGCAGCTTGCAACTTACAGGGAACACTGAAGCTTTCTTT. Amino acid sequence: CASSLQLTGNTEAFF. The chain uses TRBV5-1 and TRBJ1-1; the D gene is possibly TRBD1 (5 bases). Germline lookup yields CDR1 SGHRS and CDR2 YFSETQ. The CDR3 runs to 15 residues. With 1 base removed from V and 1 base from J, the gap between germline ends came to 11 bases.